This T cell receptor beta chain was recovered during a study of control samples from healthy donors and cancer patients. Clones were read by immunoSEQ multiplex PCR, and TCRdb kept only the in-frame ones, dropping some. In the table there are some 96,000 clones, 93% of which are singletons. CDR3 length: 13 residues. Trimming removed 7 bases from V and 6 bases from J, with 16 bases in between. This TCR came from a man younger than 35 in good health. Sequencing input: blood. This sequence joins TRBV12-3 or TRBV12-4 and TRBJ2-7; D might be TRBD1 (5 bases). The CDR3 sequence is CASTSALRGEQYF. CDR3 coding DNA: TGTGCCAGCACCTCTGCGTTAAGGGGCGAGCAGTACTTC.